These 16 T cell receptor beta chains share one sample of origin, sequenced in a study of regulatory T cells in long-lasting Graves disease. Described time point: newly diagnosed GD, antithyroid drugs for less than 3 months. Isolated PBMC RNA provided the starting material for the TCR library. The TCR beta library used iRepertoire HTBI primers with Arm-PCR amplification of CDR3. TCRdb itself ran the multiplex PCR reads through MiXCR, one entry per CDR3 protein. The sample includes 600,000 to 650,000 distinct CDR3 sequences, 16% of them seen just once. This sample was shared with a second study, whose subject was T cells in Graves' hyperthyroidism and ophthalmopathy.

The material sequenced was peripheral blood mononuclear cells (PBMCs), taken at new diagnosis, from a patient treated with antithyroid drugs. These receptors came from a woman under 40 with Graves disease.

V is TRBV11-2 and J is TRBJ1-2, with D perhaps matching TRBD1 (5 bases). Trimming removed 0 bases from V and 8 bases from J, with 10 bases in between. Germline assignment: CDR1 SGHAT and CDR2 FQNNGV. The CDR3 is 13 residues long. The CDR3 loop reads CASSLEGTWGYTF. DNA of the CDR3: TGTGCCAGCAGCTTAGAAGGGACGTGGGGCTACACCTTC. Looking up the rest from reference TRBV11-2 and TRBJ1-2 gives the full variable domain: EAGVAQSPRYKIIEKRQSVAFWCNPISGHATLYWYQQILGQGPKLLIQFQNNGVVDDSQLPKDRFSAERLKGVDSTLKIQPAKLEDSAVYLCASSLEGTWGYTFGSGTRLTVV.

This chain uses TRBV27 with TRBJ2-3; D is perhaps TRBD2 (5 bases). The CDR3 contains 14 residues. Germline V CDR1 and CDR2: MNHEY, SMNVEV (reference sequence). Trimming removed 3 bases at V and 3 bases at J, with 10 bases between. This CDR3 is CASSFIWETDTQYF. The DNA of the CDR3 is TGTGCCAGCAGTTTTATCTGGGAGACAGATACGCAGTATTTT.

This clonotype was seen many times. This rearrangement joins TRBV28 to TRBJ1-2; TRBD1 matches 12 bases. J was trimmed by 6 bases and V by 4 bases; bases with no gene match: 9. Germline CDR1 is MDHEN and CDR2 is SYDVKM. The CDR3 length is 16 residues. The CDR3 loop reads CASSSPGQGALDGYTF. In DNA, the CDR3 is TGTGCCAGCAGTTCACCGGGACAGGGGGCGCTGGATGGCTACACCTTC.

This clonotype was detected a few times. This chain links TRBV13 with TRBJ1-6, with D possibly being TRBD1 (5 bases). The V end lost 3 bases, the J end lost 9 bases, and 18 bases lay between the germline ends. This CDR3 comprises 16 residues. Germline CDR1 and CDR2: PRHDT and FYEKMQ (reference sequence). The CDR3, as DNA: TGTGCCAGCAGCTTGAAAGGGACGGGTCAATTTTCACCCCTCCACTTT. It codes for CASSLKGTGQFSPLHF.

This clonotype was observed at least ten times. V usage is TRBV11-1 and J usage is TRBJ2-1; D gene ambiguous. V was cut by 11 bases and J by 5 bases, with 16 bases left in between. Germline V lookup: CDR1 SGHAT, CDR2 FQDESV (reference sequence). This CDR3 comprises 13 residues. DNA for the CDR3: TGTGCCTGCCTTGACCCACCAAACAATGAGCAGTTCTTC. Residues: CACLDPPNNEQFF.

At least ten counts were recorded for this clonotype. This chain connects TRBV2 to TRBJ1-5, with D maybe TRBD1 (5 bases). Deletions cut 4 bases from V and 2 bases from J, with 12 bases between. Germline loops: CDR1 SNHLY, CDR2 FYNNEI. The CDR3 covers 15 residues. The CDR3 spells CASSGRVVGNQPQHF. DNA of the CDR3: TGTGCCAGCAGTGGCAGGGTAGTTGGCAATCAGCCCCAGCATTTT. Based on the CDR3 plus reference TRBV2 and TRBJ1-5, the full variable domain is EPEVTQTPSHQVTQMGQEVILRCVPISNHLYFYWYRQILGQKVEFLVSFYNNEISEKSEIFDDQFSVERPDGSNFTLKIRSTKLEDSAMYFCASSGRVVGNQPQHFGDGTRLSIL.

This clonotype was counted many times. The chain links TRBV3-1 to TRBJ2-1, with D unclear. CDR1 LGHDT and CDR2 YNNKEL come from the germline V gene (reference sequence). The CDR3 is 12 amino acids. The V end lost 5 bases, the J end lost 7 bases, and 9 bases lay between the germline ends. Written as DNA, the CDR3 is TGTGCCAGCAGCGGACCCGATAATGAGCAGTTCTTC. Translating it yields CASSGPDNEQFF.

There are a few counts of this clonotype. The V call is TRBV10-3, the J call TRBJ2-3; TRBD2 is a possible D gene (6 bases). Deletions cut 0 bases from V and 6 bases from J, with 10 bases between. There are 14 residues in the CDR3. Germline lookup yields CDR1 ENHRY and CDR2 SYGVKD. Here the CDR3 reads CAISESGRMDTQYF. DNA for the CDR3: TGTGCCATCAGTGAGTCGGGGAGGATGGATACGCAGTATTTT.

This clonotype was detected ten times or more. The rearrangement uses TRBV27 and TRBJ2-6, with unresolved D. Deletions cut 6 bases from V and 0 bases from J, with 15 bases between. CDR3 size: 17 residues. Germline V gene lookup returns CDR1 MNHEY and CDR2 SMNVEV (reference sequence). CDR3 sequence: CASSLAGRNSGANVLTF. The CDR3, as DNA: TGTGCCAGCAGCTTAGCTGGCAGAAACTCTGGGGCCAACGTCCTGACTTTC.

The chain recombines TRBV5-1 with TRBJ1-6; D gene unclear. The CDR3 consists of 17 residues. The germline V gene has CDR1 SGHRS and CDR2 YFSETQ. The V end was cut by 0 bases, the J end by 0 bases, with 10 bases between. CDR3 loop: CASSLAVQGSYNSPLHF. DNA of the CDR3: TGCGCCAGCAGCTTGGCGGTGCAAGGCTCCTATAATTCACCCCTCCACTTT.

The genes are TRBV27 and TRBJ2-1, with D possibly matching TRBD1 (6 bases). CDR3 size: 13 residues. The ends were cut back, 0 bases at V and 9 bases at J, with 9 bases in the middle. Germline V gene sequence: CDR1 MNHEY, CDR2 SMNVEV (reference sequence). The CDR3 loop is CASSLSYRVEQFF. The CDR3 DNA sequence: TGTGCCAGCAGTTTATCCTACAGGGTTGAGCAGTTCTTC.

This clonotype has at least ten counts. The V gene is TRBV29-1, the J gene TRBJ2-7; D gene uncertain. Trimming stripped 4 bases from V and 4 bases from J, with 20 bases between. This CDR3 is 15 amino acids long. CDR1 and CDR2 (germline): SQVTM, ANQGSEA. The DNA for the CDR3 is TGCAGCGTTGTCACCAACATGGTTTCGACTTACGAGCAGTACTTC. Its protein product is CSVVTNMVSTYEQYF.

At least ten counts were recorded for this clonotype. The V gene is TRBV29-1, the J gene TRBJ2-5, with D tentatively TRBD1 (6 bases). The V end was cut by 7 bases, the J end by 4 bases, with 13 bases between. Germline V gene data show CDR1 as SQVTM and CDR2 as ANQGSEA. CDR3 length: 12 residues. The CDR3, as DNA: TGCAGCGGTACAGGGAGCACAGAGACCCAGTACTTC. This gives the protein CSGTGSTETQYF.

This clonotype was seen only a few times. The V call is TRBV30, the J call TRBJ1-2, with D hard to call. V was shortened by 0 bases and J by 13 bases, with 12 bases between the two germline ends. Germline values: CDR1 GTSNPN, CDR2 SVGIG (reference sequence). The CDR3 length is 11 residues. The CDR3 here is CAWSVPPRFTF. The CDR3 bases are TGTGCCTGGAGTGTTCCCCCGCGATTCACCTTC.

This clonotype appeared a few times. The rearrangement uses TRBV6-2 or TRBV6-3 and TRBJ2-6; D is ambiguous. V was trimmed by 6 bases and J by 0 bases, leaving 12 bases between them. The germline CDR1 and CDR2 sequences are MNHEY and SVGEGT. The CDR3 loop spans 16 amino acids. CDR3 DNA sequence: TGTGCCAGCAGCCCCACGAGGCTCTCTGGGGCCAACGTCCTGACTTTC. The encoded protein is CASSPTRLSGANVLTF.

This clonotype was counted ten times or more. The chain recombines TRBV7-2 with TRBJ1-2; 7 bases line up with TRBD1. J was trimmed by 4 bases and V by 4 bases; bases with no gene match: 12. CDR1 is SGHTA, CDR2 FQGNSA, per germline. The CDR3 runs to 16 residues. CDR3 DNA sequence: TGTGCCAGCAGCTCCCCCCCGGGACAGTTAGGCTATGGCTACACCTTC. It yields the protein CASSSPPGQLGYGYTF.